The 9 T cell receptor beta chains below were found in one sample sequenced in a study of blood T cells in healthy people across ages. A second PCR, run for about 7 to 11 cycles, used a sample-barcoded 5' primer plus a J-beta primer mix. TCRdb reanalysed the 5' RACE reads using MiXCR and keeps one entry per CDR3 protein. The repertoire holds 1.5 million to 2 million distinct CDR3 sequences, with about 39% as singletons. Sequencing was carried out using blood. Source of these receptors: a human donor in good health.

CDR3 residues: CASSYGIPEGEQYF. The CDR3 nucleotides read TGCGCCAGCAGCTACGGGATACCGGAGGGCGAGCAGTACTTC. The V and J genes are TRBV5-1 and TRBJ2-7, with TRBD2 as a possible D gene (6 bases). The CDR3 consists of 14 residues. CDR1 and CDR2 from the germline V gene are SGHRS and YFSETQ. Deletions cut 3 bases from V and 6 bases from J, with 16 bases between.

The rearrangement uses TRBV25-1 and TRBJ2-5, with a weak D call TRBD2 (6 bases). V was pared by 3 bases and J by 1 base, with 9 bases between. Germline values: CDR1 MGHDK, CDR2 SYGVNS. The CDR3 is 14 amino acids. CDR3 sequence reads: CASSEEGPQETQYF. The CDR3 region has the DNA TGTGCCAGCAGTGAGGAGGGACCCCAAGAGACCCAGTACTTC.

This clonotype showed up just a few times. The chain employs TRBV7-3 and TRBJ1-2; the D gene is possibly TRBD1 (5 bases). V lost 9 bases and J lost 2, with 7 bases in between. The CDR3 runs 11 residues. From germline, CDR1 is SGHTA and CDR2 FQGTGA. In DNA, the CDR3 is TGTGCCAGGGGGGAAAACTATGGCTACACCTTC. Residues: CARGENYGYTF. Together with reference TRBV7-3 and TRBJ1-2, the CDR3 gives the full variable domain: GAGVSQTPSNKVTEKGKYVELRCDPISGHTALYWYRQSLGQGPEFLIYFQGTGAADDSGLPNDRFFAVRPEGSVSTLKIQRTERGDSAVYLCARGENYGYTFGSGTRLTVV.

A word on this clonotype: A read error may explain this, as a much larger clone is one base away. The V and J genes are TRBV29-1 and TRBJ2-7, with D possibly matching TRBD2 (5 bases). V was pared by 7 bases and J by 3 bases, with 10 bases between. This CDR3 comprises 11 residues. From germline, CDR1 is SQVTM and CDR2 ANQGSEA. CDR3 region: CSAGWGYEQYF. For the CDR3, the DNA is TGCAGCGCGGGGTGGGGCTACGAGCAGTACTTC.

The genes are TRBV19 and TRBJ1-2; 7 nucleotides align to TRBD1. Germline V gene sequence: CDR1 LNHDA, CDR2 SQIVND (reference sequence). The CDR3 is 14 residues long. J lost 6 bases, V lost 4 bases, and 8 bases had no gene match. The CDR3 loop reads CASSTTGLGNGYTF. The CDR3 DNA follows: TGTGCCAGTAGTACGACAGGGCTAGGCAATGGCTACACCTTC.

This clonotype was seen a handful of times. This chain joins TRBV6-1 and TRBJ2-3, with 7 bases lining up with TRBD2. CDR3 length: 19 residues. Germline V lookup: CDR1 MNHNS, CDR2 SASEGT. V trimming: 0 bases; J trimming: 3 bases; junction bases outside the gene matches: 15. CDR3 sequence (DNA): TGTGCCAGCAGTGAAGCCTCCCCAGTGGGGGGGTATACAACAGATACGCAGTATTTT. This encodes CASSEASPVGGYTTDTQYF.

Ten or more counts support this clonotype. V usage is TRBV29-1 and J usage is TRBJ1-2; a weak D match, TRBD1 (5 bases). With 7 bases removed from V and 1 base from J, the gap between germline ends came to 13 bases. Germline CDR1 and CDR2: SQVTM and ANQGSEA. CDR3 length: 13 residues. CDR3 sequence (DNA): TGCAGCGCATTGGACAACCGTAACTATGGCTACACCTTC. It encodes CSALDNRNYGYTF.

This sequence joins TRBV12-3 or TRBV12-4 and TRBJ1-5; the match to TRBD1 covers 7 bases. J lost 11 bases, V lost 3 bases, and 7 bases had no gene match. The CDR3 length is 13 residues. CDR3 sequence: CASSLGNQGAQHF. The CDR3 bases are TGTGCCAGCAGTTTGGGGAACCAGGGGGCCCAGCATTTT.

The chain recombines TRBV3-1 with TRBJ2-1; the match to TRBD2 covers 9 bases. Trimming took 4 bases from V and 7 from J; bases not matched to a gene: 11. The CDR3 extends over 16 amino acids. The germline V gene encodes CDR1 LGHDT and CDR2 YNNKEL (reference sequence). In nucleotides, the CDR3 is TGTGCCAGCAGCCTTTCCCCTAGCGGGGCATTGAATGAGCAGTTCTTC. Its protein product is CASSLSPSGALNEQFF.